Presented here are 6 T cell receptor beta chains from one specimen sequenced in a study of OX40 agonist ivuxolimab in advanced cancers. TCRdb's table, derived via immunoSEQ multiplex PCR, lists solely in-frame clones and lacks some. Of 73,000 or so clones listed, around nine tenths were seen once; the top ten hold approximately 0.72%. The sample here was CD4+ or CD8+ T cells sorted from blood, taken in a trial of the OX40 agonist ivuxolimab. Receptor source: an adult with an advanced solid tumor such as melanoma, head and neck, liver or kidney cancer.

This clone was recorded a few times. The rearrangement links TRBV9 to TRBJ1-3; D possibly corresponds to TRBD1 (5 bases). This CDR3 is 16 amino acids long. Germline lookup yields CDR1 SGDLS and CDR2 YYNGEE. V lost 0 bases, J lost 0 bases, and 10 bases lay in between. The CDR3 region is CASSVAWDGSGNTIYF. CDR3 sequence (DNA): TGTGCCAGCAGCGTAGCTTGGGACGGCTCTGGAAACACCATATATTTT.

This rearrangement joins TRBV5-1 to TRBJ1-2; TRBD1 might be the D (5 bases). Trimming pared 1 base from V and 5 bases from J, leaving 9 bases between. CDR1 and CDR2 from the germline V gene are SGHRS and YFSETQ. There are 13 residues in the CDR3. The CDR3 region has the DNA TGCGCCAGCAGCTTGCCAGGGCCATATGGCTACACCTTC. It is translated as CASSLPGPYGYTF.

In nucleotides, the CDR3 is TGTGCCAGCAGGCTAGCGGGGGGCACAGATACGCAGTATTTT. It encodes CASRLAGGTDTQYF. The V gene is TRBV28, the J gene TRBJ2-3, with 10 bases fitting TRBD2. The CDR3 is made up of 14 amino acids. The J segment lost 1 base and the V segment lost 6 bases, leaving 1 base of the junction unmatched. Germline V CDR1 and CDR2: MDHEN, SYDVKM.

This clone was picked up a small number of times. V gene TRBV6-1 combines with J gene TRBJ1-5, with D possibly TRBD1 on 6 matching bases. CDR1 and CDR2 from the germline V gene are MNHNS and SASEGT. V was clipped by 5 bases and J by 6 bases, with 8 bases between them. The CDR3 length is 12 residues. CDR3 DNA: TGTGCCAGCAGTACAGGGATTCAGCCCCAGCATTTT. Translation: CASSTGIQPQHF.

The chain couples TRBV5-4 to TRBJ1-2; D possibly corresponds to TRBD1 (6 bases). This CDR3 has 15 amino acids. V was shortened by 1 base and J by 2 bases, with 12 bases between the two germline ends. Germline CDR1 SGHNT, CDR2 YYREEE (reference sequence). The CDR3 coding sequence is TGTGCCAGCAGCTTGAAAGGCAGGGGAAACTATGGCTACACCTTC. It encodes CASSLKGRGNYGYTF.

V usage is TRBV5-4 and J usage is TRBJ1-2; TRBD1 is a possible D gene (6 bases). With 1 base removed from V and 0 bases from J, the gap between germline ends came to 10 bases. From germline, CDR1 is SGHNT and CDR2 YYREEE (reference sequence). The CDR3 is 15 amino acids. CDR3 DNA: TGTGCCAGCAGCTTGATGGGGGCATCTAACTATGGCTACACCTTC. It yields the protein CASSLMGASNYGYTF.